These 29 T cell receptor beta chains were all obtained from the same sample, sequenced in a study of T cells expressing NK-cell markers. TCRdb re-called the 5' RACE reads and gives one entry per CDR3 protein, without DNA. This listing includes about 550,000 distinct CDR3 sequences. Sequencing was carried out using blood T cells: a sorted CD56 or NKG2C T cell subset, CD4+ or CD8+ T cells, or bulk PBMC T cells (not recorded which). The origin of the receptors is a young man in good health.

This rearrangement joins TRBV6-1 to TRBJ1-1; TCRdb selects TRBD1, and the lack of DNA leaves this call unchecked. Germline lookup yields CDR1 MNHNS and CDR2 SASEGT. CDR3 size: 15 residues. The CDR3 region is CASTPGGRMNTEAFF.

V gene TRBV20-1 combines with J gene TRBJ2-7. Germline V gene sequence: CDR1 DFQATT, CDR2 SNEGSKA (reference sequence). The CDR3 is made up of 14 amino acids. The CDR3: CSARESSGTYEQYF.

The chain links TRBV12-3 or TRBV12-4 to TRBJ1-1. The CDR3 spans 14 residues. This CDR3 reads CASSFRRWNTEAFF.

The rearrangement joins TRBV12-3 or TRBV12-4 to TRBJ2-3; TCRdb's D gene call, TRBD2, goes unchecked for lack of DNA. The CDR3 totals 15 residues. This CDR3 is CASIPREGGTDTQYF.

This chain connects TRBV4-1 to TRBJ2-5; TCRdb returns TRBD1, unconfirmable since there is no DNA. This CDR3 is 15 amino acids long. Germline V CDR1 and CDR2: MGHRA, YSYEKL. CDR3 region: CASSLGDRGHSTQYF.

The chain has TRBV5-1 and TRBJ2-7; TCRdb names TRBD2, which stays unverified in the absence of DNA. The CDR3 is 16 residues long. Germline V gene data show CDR1 as SGHRS and CDR2 as YFSETQ. The CDR3 spells CASSLALAGVTGEQYF.

This sequence joins TRBV6-5 and TRBJ1-1; TCRdb lists TRBD1, though no DNA is available to test this call. Germline-derived CDR1 and CDR2 are MNHEY and SVGAGI. The CDR3 extends over 13 amino acids. CDR3 amino acids: CASRITGGTEAFF.

This chain joins TRBV7-9 and TRBJ2-3; TCRdb's D call of TRBD2 is untestable without DNA. Germline V lookup: CDR1 SEHNR, CDR2 FQNEAQ (reference sequence). The length of the CDR3 is 15 residues. The CDR3 sequence is CASSLDVADTDTQYF. Using reference TRBV7-9 and TRBJ2-3 for the parts outside the CDR3, the full variable domain is DTGVSQNPRHKITKRGQNVTFRCDPISEHNRLYWYRQTLGQGPEFLTYFQNEAQLEKSRLLSDRFSAERPKGSFSTLEIQRTEQGDSAMYLCASSLDVADTDTQYFGPGTRLTVL.

This chain connects TRBV5-8 to TRBJ2-6; TCRdb's D call of TRBD1 is untestable without DNA. Germline CDR1 reads SGHTS; CDR2 reads YDEGEE. This CDR3 comprises 15 residues. The CDR3: CASIMTGTGANVLTF.

The chain recombines TRBV27 with TRBJ2-1; TCRdb proposes TRBD2, but this gene call is untestable without DNA. Germline V CDR1 and CDR2: MNHEY, SMNVEV (reference sequence). The CDR3 is made up of 15 amino acids. This CDR3 reads CASSLSLAGAGEQFF.

This sequence joins TRBV7-8 and TRBJ2-1; absent DNA, TCRdb's TRBD2 call cannot be checked. The V gene's germline CDR1 is SGHVS and CDR2 FQNEAQ. There are 15 residues in the CDR3. CDR3 loop: CASSPAGGVRNEQFF.

This chain links TRBV6-1 with TRBJ2-7; there is no DNA to check the TCRdb D call of TRBD2. CDR3 length equals 16 residues. Germline V gives CDR1 MNHNS, CDR2 SASEGT. The CDR3 loop reads CASRTGTTLTNYEQYF.

The rearrangement uses TRBV12-3 or TRBV12-4 and TRBJ2-1; TCRdb lists TRBD1, though no DNA is available to test this call. The CDR3 is 12 residues long. The CDR3: CASNGRGDEQFF.

CDR3 protein: CASSARQSNTGELFF. The chain has TRBV9 and TRBJ2-2; TCRdb's D gene call, TRBD1, goes unchecked for lack of DNA. The CDR3 loop spans 15 amino acids. Germline V gene data show CDR1 as SGDLS and CDR2 as YYNGEE.

The V gene is TRBV11-2, the J gene TRBJ2-1; TCRdb outputs TRBD2, but without DNA this stays unchecked. CDR1 SGHAT and CDR2 FQNNGV come from the germline V gene. This CDR3 is built from 19 residues. CDR3 region: CASSLVDRAGGGQYNEQFF.

The chain combines TRBV25-1 with TRBJ2-1; the TRBD1 assignment by TCRdb is unverifiable without DNA. The CDR3 totals 17 residues. Germline CDR1 reads MGHDK; CDR2 reads SYGVNS. CDR3: CASSDPWAGASYNEQFF.

The rearrangement joins TRBV5-1 to TRBJ2-1. The germline V gene has CDR1 SGHRS and CDR2 YFSETQ. The CDR3 runs to 12 residues. This CDR3 reads CASSLALAGQFF.

This sequence joins TRBV12-3 or TRBV12-4 and TRBJ2-7. The CDR3 has 16 amino acids. This chain's CDR3 is CASSLAQGNFPYEQYF.

V is TRBV11-2 and J is TRBJ2-3; the D call from TCRdb, TRBD1, cannot be confirmed without DNA. Germline CDR1 is SGHAT and CDR2 is FQNNGV. This CDR3 region has 17 residues. CDR3 region: CASSPTFTGTRGDTQYF.

The CDR3 is CASSLTLATTKNIQYF. V and J are TRBV28 and TRBJ2-4; TCRdb selects TRBD2, and the lack of DNA leaves this call unchecked. The CDR3 consists of 16 residues. The V gene's germline CDR1 is MDHEN and CDR2 SYDVKM.

The chain carries TRBV25-1 and TRBJ1-2. Per the germline V gene, CDR1 is MGHDK and CDR2 is SYGVNS. The CDR3 spans 13 residues. The CDR3: CASSDASPVGYTF.

The V gene is TRBV28, the J gene TRBJ2-7; the D call of TRBD1 rests on TCRdb alone, since no DNA is present to check it. The V gene's germline CDR1 is MDHEN and CDR2 SYDVKM. The CDR3 is 14 residues long. The CDR3 is CASRQGQGAGEQYF.

This chain joins TRBV28 and TRBJ1-1. Germline V gene data show CDR1 as MDHEN and CDR2 as SYDVKM. The CDR3 loop spans 13 amino acids. The CDR3 sequence is CASSPLVNTEAFF.

The chain links TRBV20-1 to TRBJ2-1; the D call of TRBD2 rests on TCRdb alone, since no DNA is present to check it. The CDR3 loop spans 13 amino acids. CDR1 is DFQATT and CDR2 is SNEGSKA in the germline V gene (reference sequence). This CDR3 is CSALGLAYNEQFF.

The chain joins TRBV20-1 to TRBJ2-1; with no DNA, the TCRdb D assignment of TRBD2 cannot be verified. CDR3 length: 17 amino acids. Germline V gene lookup returns CDR1 DFQATT and CDR2 SNEGSKA (reference sequence). This CDR3 is CSARDQTDLLAYNEQFF.

J is TRBJ1-1 and V is TRBV3-1; TCRdb's D gene call, TRBD1, goes unchecked for lack of DNA. The germline gives CDR1 LGHDT, CDR2 YNNKEL (reference sequence). CDR3 length: 15 residues. CDR3 residues: CATCAPGGPNTEAFF.

V and J are TRBV7-8 and TRBJ2-2; TCRdb designates TRBD2, a call that cannot be tested without DNA. CDR3 size: 17 residues. Germline V lookup: CDR1 SGHVS, CDR2 FQNEAQ. CDR3 residues: CASSLGRWPLNTGELFF.

This chain links TRBV5-1 with TRBJ1-5; lacking DNA, the TRBD1 call made by TCRdb goes unchecked. The CDR3 runs to 14 residues. Germline assignment: CDR1 SGHRS and CDR2 YFSETQ. CDR3 region: CASSGGTPGQPQHF.

V usage is TRBV29-1 and J usage is TRBJ1-4; TCRdb names TRBD1, which stays unverified in the absence of DNA. This CDR3 is built from 13 residues. Germline V lookup: CDR1 SQVTM, CDR2 ANQGSEA. The CDR3 here is CSVGSGRNEKLFF.